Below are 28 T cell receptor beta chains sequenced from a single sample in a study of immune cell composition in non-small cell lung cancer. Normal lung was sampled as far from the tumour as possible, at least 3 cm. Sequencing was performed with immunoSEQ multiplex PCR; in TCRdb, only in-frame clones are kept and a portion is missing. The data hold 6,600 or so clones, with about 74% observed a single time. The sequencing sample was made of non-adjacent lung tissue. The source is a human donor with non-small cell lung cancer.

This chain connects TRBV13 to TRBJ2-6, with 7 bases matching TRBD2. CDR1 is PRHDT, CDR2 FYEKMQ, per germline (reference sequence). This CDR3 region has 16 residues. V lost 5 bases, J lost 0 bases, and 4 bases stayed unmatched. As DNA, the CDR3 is TGTGCCAGCAGCCATCCGGGGGGCTCTGGGGCCAACGTCCTGACTTTC. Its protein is CASSHPGGSGANVLTF.

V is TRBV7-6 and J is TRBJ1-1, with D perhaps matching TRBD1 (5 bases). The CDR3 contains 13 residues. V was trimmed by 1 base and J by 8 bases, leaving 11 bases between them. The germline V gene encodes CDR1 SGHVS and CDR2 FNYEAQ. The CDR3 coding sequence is TGTGCCAGCAGCTTAGAAGGGGCAGGGGAAGCTTTCTTT. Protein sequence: CASSLEGAGEAFF.

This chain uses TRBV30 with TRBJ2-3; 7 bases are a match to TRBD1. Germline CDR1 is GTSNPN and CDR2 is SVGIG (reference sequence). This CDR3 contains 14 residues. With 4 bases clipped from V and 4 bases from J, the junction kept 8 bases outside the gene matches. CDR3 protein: CAWNRGGRADTQYF. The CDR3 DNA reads TGTGCCTGGAACCGAGGGGGCAGGGCAGATACGCAGTATTTT.

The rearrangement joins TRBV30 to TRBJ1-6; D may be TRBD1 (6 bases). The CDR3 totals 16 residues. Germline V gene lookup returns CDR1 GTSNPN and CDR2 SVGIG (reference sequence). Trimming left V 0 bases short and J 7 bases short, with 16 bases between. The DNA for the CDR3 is TGTGCCTGGAGTGTACAAAGGGGGAGTCAGAATTCACCCCTCCACTTT. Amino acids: CAWSVQRGSQNSPLHF.

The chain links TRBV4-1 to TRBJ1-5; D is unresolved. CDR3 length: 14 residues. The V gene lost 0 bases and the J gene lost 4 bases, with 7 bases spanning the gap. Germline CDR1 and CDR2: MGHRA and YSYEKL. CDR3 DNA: TGCGCCAGCAGCCAAGAGTTACGGAATCAGCCCCAGCATTTT. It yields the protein CASSQELRNQPQHF.

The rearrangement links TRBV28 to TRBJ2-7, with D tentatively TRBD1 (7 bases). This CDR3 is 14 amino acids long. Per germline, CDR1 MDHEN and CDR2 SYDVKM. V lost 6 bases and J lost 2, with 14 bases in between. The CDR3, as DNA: TGTGCCAGCAGGGGACAGACTAGTACCTACGAGCAGTACTTC. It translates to CASRGQTSTYEQYF.

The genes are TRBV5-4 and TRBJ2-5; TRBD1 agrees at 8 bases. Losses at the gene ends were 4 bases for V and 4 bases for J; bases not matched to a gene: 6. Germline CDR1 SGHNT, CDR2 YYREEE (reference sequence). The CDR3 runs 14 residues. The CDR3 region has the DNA TGTGCCAGCAGCCCTATAGACAGGGGAGAGACCCAGTACTTC. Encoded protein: CASSPIDRGETQYF.

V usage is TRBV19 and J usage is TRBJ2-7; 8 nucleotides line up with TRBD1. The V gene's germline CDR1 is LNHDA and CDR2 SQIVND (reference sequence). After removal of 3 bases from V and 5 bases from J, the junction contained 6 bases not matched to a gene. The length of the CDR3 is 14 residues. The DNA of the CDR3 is TGTGCCAGTAGTATCTCGCAGGGGGCAAACGAGCAGTACTTC. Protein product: CASSISQGANEQYF. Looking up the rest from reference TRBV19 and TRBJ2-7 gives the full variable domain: DGGITQSPKYLFRKEGQNVTLSCEQNLNHDAMYWYRQDPGQGLRLIYYSQIVNDFQKGDIAEGYSVSREKKESFPLTVTSAQKNPTAFYLCASSISQGANEQYFGPGTRLTVT.

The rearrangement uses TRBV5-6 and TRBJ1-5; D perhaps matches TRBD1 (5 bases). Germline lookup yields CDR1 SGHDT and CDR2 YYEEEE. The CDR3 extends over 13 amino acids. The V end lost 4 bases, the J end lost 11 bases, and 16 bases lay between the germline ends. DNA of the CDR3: TGTGCCAGCAGCGGTGGGATTTTAGGGGCCCAGCATTTT. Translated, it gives CASSGGILGAQHF.

The CDR3 nucleotides are TGTGCCAGCCAAGGACAGTTCTACAATGAGCAGTTCTTC. Protein sequence: CASQGQFYNEQFF. This rearrangement joins TRBV28 to TRBJ2-1; D might be TRBD1 (6 bases). CDR1 and CDR2 (germline): MDHEN, SYDVKM. V was shortened by 8 bases and J by 3 bases, with 11 bases between the two germline ends. The length of the CDR3 is 13 residues.

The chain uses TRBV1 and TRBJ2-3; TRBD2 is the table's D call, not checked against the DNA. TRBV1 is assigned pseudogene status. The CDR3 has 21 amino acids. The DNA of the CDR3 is TGCACCAGCAGCCAAGACCCCAGGGGGGAGCGGGAGGTTGTTAGCACAGATACGCAGTATTTT. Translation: CTSSQDPRGEREVVSTDTQYF.

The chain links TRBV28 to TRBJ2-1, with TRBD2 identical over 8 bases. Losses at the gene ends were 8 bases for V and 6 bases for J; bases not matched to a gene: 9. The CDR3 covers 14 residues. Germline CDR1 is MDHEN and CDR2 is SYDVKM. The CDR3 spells CASHGGARGNEQFF. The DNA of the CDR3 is TGTGCCAGCCACGGGGGGGCCCGAGGCAATGAGCAGTTCTTC.

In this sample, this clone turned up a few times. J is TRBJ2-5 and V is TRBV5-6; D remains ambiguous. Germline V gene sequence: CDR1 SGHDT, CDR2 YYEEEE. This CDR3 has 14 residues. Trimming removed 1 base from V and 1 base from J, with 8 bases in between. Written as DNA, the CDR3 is TGTGCCAGCAGCTTGAGAGGATTCCAAGAGACCCAGTACTTC. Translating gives CASSLRGFQETQYF.

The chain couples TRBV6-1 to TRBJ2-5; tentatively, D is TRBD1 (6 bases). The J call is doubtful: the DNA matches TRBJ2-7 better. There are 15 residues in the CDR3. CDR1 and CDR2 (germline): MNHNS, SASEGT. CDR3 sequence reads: CASSEDRAPSYEQYF. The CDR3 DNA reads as TGTGCCAGCAGTGAAGACAGGGCTCCTTCCTACGAGCAGTACTTC.

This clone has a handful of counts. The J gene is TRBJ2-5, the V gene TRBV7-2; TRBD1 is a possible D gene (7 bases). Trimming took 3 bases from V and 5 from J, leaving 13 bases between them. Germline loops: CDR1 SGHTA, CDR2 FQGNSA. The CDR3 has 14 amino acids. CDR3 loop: CASSFQGGWETQYF. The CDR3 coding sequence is TGTGCCAGCAGCTTCCAGGGGGGTTGGGAGACCCAGTACTTC.

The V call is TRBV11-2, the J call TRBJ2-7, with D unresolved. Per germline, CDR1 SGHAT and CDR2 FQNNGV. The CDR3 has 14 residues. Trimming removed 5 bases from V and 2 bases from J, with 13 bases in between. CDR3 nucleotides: TGTGCCAGCAGCGCCCGCGTACTTCCCTACGAGCAGTACTTC. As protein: CASSARVLPYEQYF.

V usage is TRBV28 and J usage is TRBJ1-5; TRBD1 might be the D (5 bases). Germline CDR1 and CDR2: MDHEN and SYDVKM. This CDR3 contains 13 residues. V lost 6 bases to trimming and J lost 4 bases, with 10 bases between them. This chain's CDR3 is CASRVNRNQPQHF. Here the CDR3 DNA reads TGTGCCAGCAGGGTTAACAGGAATCAGCCCCAGCATTTT.

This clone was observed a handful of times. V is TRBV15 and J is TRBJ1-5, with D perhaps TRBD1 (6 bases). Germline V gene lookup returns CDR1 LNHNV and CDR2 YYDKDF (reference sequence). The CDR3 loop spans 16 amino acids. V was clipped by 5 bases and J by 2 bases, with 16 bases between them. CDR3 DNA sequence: TGTGCCACCAGCGGTAGCTCAGGGGTTGGCAATCAGCCCCAGCATTTT. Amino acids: CATSGSSGVGNQPQHF.

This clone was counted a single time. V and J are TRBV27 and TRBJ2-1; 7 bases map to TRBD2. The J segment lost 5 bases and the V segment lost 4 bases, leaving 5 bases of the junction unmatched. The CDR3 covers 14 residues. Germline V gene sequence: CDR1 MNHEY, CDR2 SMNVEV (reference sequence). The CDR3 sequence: CASSSSGIDNEQFF. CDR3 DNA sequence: TGTGCCAGCAGTTCCAGCGGGATTGACAATGAGCAGTTCTTC.

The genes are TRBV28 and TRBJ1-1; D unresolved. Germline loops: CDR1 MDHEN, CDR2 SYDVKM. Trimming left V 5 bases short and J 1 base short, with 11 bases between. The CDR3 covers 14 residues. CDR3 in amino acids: CASSEATGNTEAFF. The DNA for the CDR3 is TGTGCCAGCAGTGAGGCCACCGGGAACACTGAAGCTTTCTTT.

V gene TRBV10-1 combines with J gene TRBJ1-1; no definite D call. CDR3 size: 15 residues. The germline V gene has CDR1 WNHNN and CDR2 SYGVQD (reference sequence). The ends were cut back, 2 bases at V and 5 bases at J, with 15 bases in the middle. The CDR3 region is CASSERVSGITEAFF. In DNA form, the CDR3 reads TGCGCCAGCAGTGAGAGGGTGTCGGGAATAACTGAAGCTTTCTTT.

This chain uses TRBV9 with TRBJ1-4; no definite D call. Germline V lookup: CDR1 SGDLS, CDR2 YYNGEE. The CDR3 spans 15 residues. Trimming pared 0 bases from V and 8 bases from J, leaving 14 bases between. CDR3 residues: CASSVVGLSGEKLFF. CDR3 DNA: TGTGCCAGCAGCGTAGTAGGACTAAGCGGGGAAAAACTGTTTTTT.

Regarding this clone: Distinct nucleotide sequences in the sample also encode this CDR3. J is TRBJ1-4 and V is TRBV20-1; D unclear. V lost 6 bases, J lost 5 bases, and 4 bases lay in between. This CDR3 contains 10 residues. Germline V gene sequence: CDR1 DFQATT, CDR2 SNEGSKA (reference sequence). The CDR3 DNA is TGCAGTGCCAGGAATGAAAAACTGTTTTTT. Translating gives CSARNEKLFF.

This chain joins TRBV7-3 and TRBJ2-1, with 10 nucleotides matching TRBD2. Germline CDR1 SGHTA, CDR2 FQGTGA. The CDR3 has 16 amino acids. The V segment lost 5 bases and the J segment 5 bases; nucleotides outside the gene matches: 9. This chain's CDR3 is CASSPLLAGDHNEQFF. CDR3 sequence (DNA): TGTGCCAGCAGCCCCCTCCTAGCGGGGGACCACAATGAGCAGTTCTTC.

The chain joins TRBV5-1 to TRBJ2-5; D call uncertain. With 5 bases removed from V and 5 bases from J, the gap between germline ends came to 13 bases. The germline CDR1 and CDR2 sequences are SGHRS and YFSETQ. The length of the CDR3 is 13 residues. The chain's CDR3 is CASRKDSRETQYF. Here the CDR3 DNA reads TGCGCCAGCAGGAAGGATTCGAGGGAGACCCAGTACTTC. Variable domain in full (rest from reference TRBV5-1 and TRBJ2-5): KAGVTQTPRYLIKTRGQQVTLSCSPISGHRSVSWYQQTPGQGLQFLFEYFSETQRNKGNFPGRFSGRQFSNSRSEMNVSTLELGDSALYLCASRKDSRETQYFGPGTRLLVL.

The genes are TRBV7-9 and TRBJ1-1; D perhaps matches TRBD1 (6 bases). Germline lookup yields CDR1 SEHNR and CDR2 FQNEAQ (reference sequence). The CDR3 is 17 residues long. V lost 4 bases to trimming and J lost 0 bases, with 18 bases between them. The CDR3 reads CASSSPPGQIMNTEAFF. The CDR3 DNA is TGTGCCAGCAGCTCCCCTCCCGGACAGATCATGAACACTGAAGCTTTCTTT.

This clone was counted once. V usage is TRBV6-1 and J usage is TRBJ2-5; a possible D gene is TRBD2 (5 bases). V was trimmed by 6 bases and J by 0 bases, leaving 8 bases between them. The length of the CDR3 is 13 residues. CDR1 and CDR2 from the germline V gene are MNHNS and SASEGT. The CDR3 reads CASSEGYQETQYF. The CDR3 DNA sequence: TGTGCCAGCAGCGAGGGCTACCAAGAGACCCAGTACTTC.

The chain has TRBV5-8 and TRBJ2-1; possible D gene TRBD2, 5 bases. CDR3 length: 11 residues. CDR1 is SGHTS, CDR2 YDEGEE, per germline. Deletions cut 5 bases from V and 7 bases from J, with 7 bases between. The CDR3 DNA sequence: TGTGCCAGCAGACGGACTAATGAGCAGTTCTTC. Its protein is CASRRTNEQFF.